Below, 21 T cell receptor beta chains from the same sample are listed, as sequenced in a study of radiotherapy plus CTLA-4 blockade in lung cancer. TCRdb keeps only in-frame clones here, not all; method: immunoSEQ multiplex PCR. The data show tens of thousands of clones, with around 75% seen just once and around an eighth held by the top ten. The material was peripheral blood, obtained from a patient treated with radiotherapy plus ipilimumab. These receptor sequences come from a human donor with non-small cell lung cancer that progressed on radiotherapy plus ipilimumab.

The chain employs TRBV30 and TRBJ2-5, with 16 positions matching TRBD2. From germline, CDR1 is GTSNPN and CDR2 SVGIG (reference sequence). The length of the CDR3 is 15 residues. V gave up 3 bases and J gave up 9 bases; unmatched junction bases: 7. The CDR3 sequence: CAWSVGTSGGEAQYF. CDR3 coding DNA: TGTGCCTGGAGCGTCGGGACTAGCGGGGGGGAGGCCCAGTACTTC.

This clone was counted only a few times. The CDR3 DNA sequence: TGTGCCAGCAGTTTGACCGGGACAGGCAAAAATGAAAAACTGTTTTTT. It is translated as CASSLTGTGKNEKLFF. The chain combines TRBV28 with TRBJ1-4; 8 bases are a match to TRBD1. V lost 3 bases, J lost 5 bases, and 8 bases stayed unmatched. This CDR3 region has 16 residues. Germline-derived CDR1 and CDR2 are MDHEN and SYDVKM.

V usage is TRBV5-5 and J usage is TRBJ1-4, with a weak D call TRBD1 (6 bases). The CDR3 spans 14 residues. Germline lookup yields CDR1 SGHKS and CDR2 YYEKEE (reference sequence). V was shortened by 2 bases and J by 9 bases, with 14 bases between the two germline ends. The CDR3, as DNA: TGTGCCAGCAGCTTTGTGGGTGACAGGAAAAAACTGTTTTTT. Translating gives CASSFVGDRKKLFF.

This clone was detected a few times. The CDR3 region is CASSQGGSGGYEQYF. The CDR3 region has the DNA TGCGCCAGCAGCCAAGGTGGTAGCGGGGGCTACGAGCAGTACTTC. The chain joins TRBV4-3 to TRBJ2-7; 9 nucleotides line up with TRBD2. V lost 1 base and J lost 3; bases outside the gene matches: 4. The CDR3 has 15 residues. Germline assignment: CDR1 LGHNA and CDR2 YSLEER.

This chain links TRBV7-9 with TRBJ1-2; D gene ambiguous. This CDR3 has 18 amino acids. Germline V gene lookup returns CDR1 SEHNR and CDR2 FQNEAQ (reference sequence). V lost 1 base and J 2 bases, leaving 20 bases between the germline ends. The CDR3 loop reads CASSLEGARRTGNYGYTF. As DNA, the CDR3 is TGTGCCAGCAGCTTAGAGGGTGCGAGAAGGACGGGGAACTATGGCTACACCTTC.

This chain links TRBV7-9 with TRBJ2-5; D uncertain. The J call may be incorrect, as the DNA end agrees better with TRBJ2-7. CDR3 length: 13 residues. Germline values: CDR1 SEHNR, CDR2 FQNEAQ (reference sequence). This CDR3 reads CASSLDYSYEQYF. CDR3 nucleotides: TGTGCCAGCAGCTTAGACTACTCCTACGAGCAGTACTTC.

The chain carries TRBV4-2 and TRBJ1-4; tentative D call: TRBD1 (5 bases). The ends were cut back, 3 bases at V and 4 bases at J, with 15 bases in the middle. The CDR3 loop spans 16 amino acids. The germline V gene encodes CDR1 LGHNA and CDR2 YNFKEQ. CDR3: CASSQSGRTSNEKLFF. CDR3 DNA: TGTGCCAGCAGCCAGTCAGGGCGGACGAGTAATGAAAAACTGTTTTTT.

V gene TRBV4-1 combines with J gene TRBJ1-1; D remains unclear. CDR3 size: 16 residues. The V and J ends lost 4 bases and 1 base respectively, with 16 bases between them. Germline CDR1 reads MGHRA; CDR2 reads YSYEKL. CDR3 sequence: CASSRTIRNENTEAFF. Here the CDR3 DNA reads TGCGCCAGCAGCCGCACGATCAGGAATGAGAACACTGAAGCTTTCTTT.

The V gene is TRBV5-5, the J gene TRBJ2-7; no firm D call. CDR1 is SGHKS and CDR2 is YYEKEE in the germline V gene (reference sequence). Trimming removed 1 base at V and 4 bases at J, with 9 bases between. CDR3 length equals 13 residues. The CDR3 nucleotides are TGTGCCAGCAGCTTGACAGCCATTTACGAGCAGTACTTC. Protein sequence: CASSLTAIYEQYF. Looking up the rest from reference TRBV5-5 and TRBJ2-7 gives the full variable domain: DAGVTQSPTHLIKTRGQQVTLRCSPISGHKSVSWYQQVLGQGPQFIFQYYEKEERGRGNFPDRFSARQFPNYSSELNVNALLLGDSALYLCASSLTAIYEQYFGPGTRLTVT.

This clone was detected a few times. This chain links TRBV6-1 with TRBJ2-2; 7 nucleotides align to TRBD1. Germline lookup yields CDR1 MNHNS and CDR2 SASEGT. This CDR3 is 13 amino acids long. Unmatched junction bases numbered 3, after V lost 6 bases and J lost 5 bases. The CDR3 region has the DNA TGTGCCAGCAGGAGACAGGGAACCGGGGAGCTGTTTTTT. Residues: CASRRQGTGELFF.

The chain has TRBV4-1 and TRBJ2-2, with 8 bases matching TRBD1. J lost 8 bases, V lost 4 bases, and 6 bases had no gene match. This CDR3 is 14 amino acids long. Germline V gene sequence: CDR1 MGHRA, CDR2 YSYEKL. The CDR3 nucleotides read TGCGCCAGCAGCCGGCAGGGGGCAGGTGGGGAGCTGTTTTTT. Its translation is CASSRQGAGGELFF.

The chain joins TRBV28 to TRBJ1-4; unclear D gene. The V gene lost 5 bases and the J gene lost 2 bases, with 12 bases spanning the gap. Germline assignment: CDR1 MDHEN and CDR2 SYDVKM. The CDR3 sequence is 15 residues long. The CDR3 DNA follows: TGTGCCAGCAGTGGTCCCGGGCGCACTAATGAAAAACTGTTTTTT. This sequence encodes CASSGPGRTNEKLFF. Based on the CDR3 plus reference TRBV28 and TRBJ1-4, the full variable domain is DVKVTQSSRYLVKRTGEKVFLECVQDMDHENMFWYRQDPGLGLRLIYFSYDVKMKEKGDIPEGYSVSREKKERFSLILESASTNQTSMYLCASSGPGRTNEKLFFGSGTQLSVL.

J is TRBJ2-3 and V is TRBV18; TRBD2 agrees at 8 bases. V was clipped by 1 base and J by 2 bases; unmatched bases: 5. The CDR3 loop spans 16 amino acids. Per the germline V gene, CDR1 is KGHSH and CDR2 is LQKENI. The CDR3 coding sequence is TGTGCCAGCTCACCACGGAGAGCGGGAGACACAGATACGCAGTATTTT. It specifies CASSPRRAGDTDTQYF.

This chain connects TRBV11-2 to TRBJ2-5; D ambiguous. V was cut by 1 base and J by 2 bases, with 8 bases left in between. CDR3 length equals 14 residues. Germline V gives CDR1 SGHAT, CDR2 FQNNGV. The CDR3 nucleotides are TGTGCCAGCAGCTTAGTAACGGGTCAAGAGACCCAGTACTTC. This encodes CASSLVTGQETQYF. Supplemented by reference TRBV11-2 and TRBJ2-5, the full variable domain reads EAGVAQSPRYKIIEKRQSVAFWCNPISGHATLYWYQQILGQGPKLLIQFQNNGVVDDSQLPKDRFSAERLKGVDSTLKIQPAKLEDSAVYLCASSLVTGQETQYFGPGTRLLVL.

The chain combines TRBV4-1 with TRBJ1-1, with TRBD1 as a possible D gene (5 bases). The V gene lost 0 bases and the J gene lost 3 bases, with 20 bases spanning the gap. Germline CDR1 is MGHRA and CDR2 is YSYEKL. The CDR3 has 18 amino acids. CDR3 sequence: CASSQEPAGTQGYTEAFF. CDR3 coding DNA: TGCGCCAGCAGCCAAGAGCCGGCCGGGACCCAAGGTTACACTGAAGCTTTCTTT.

This clone was counted a few times. The V call is TRBV28, the J call TRBJ2-6, with 7 bases aligning to TRBD2. The CDR3 consists of 14 residues. CDR1 is MDHEN, CDR2 SYDVKM, per germline. Trimming at V came to 7 bases and at J to 2 bases, leaving 2 bases not matched to a gene. This chain's CDR3 is CASMGGAGANVLTF. DNA of the CDR3: TGTGCCAGCATGGGGGGGGCTGGGGCCAACGTCCTGACTTTC.

The table lists this clone with a count of one. The J gene is TRBJ2-3, the V gene TRBV27; 9 bases are shared with TRBD2. CDR3 length: 16 amino acids. The germline V gene has CDR1 MNHEY and CDR2 SMNVEV (reference sequence). The trim removed 5 bases at V and 3 bases at J, leaving 9 bases unmatched. The CDR3 bases are TGTGCCAGCAGTGCCCGCCGGCTAGCGGGGACAGATACGCAGTATTTT. Its protein product is CASSARRLAGTDTQYF.

The chain couples TRBV6-5 to TRBJ2-3, with 7 bases lining up with TRBD2. The trim removed 7 bases at V and 7 bases at J, leaving 11 bases unmatched. This CDR3 comprises 14 residues. CDR1 and CDR2 (germline): MNHEY, SVGAGI. In nucleotides, the CDR3 is TGTGCCAGCACCCCTGGGGGGGTTTGGAATACGCAGTATTTT. Residues: CASTPGGVWNTQYF.

The chain employs TRBV5-1 and TRBJ2-1; D is unresolved. CDR1 and CDR2 (germline): SGHRS, YFSETQ. Trimming shortened V by 7 bases and J by 1 base, and 12 bases separated the two germline ends. The CDR3 sequence is 14 residues long. The CDR3 sequence is CASGRPESYNEQFF. CDR3 in DNA: TGCGCCAGCGGTAGGCCGGAGTCCTACAATGAGCAGTTCTTC.

The chain joins TRBV6-1 to TRBJ1-2; no reliable D call. The V and J ends lost 1 base and 8 bases respectively, with 8 bases between them. Germline lookup yields CDR1 MNHNS and CDR2 SASEGT. This CDR3 is built from 12 residues. The CDR3, as DNA: TGTGCCAGCAGTGAAGGGGGAGGGGGCTACACCTTC. Translated, it gives CASSEGGGGYTF.

This rearrangement joins TRBV4-1 to TRBJ2-7, with 7 nucleotides matching TRBD1. V was pared by 1 base and J by 3 bases, with 15 bases of the junction left unmatched. Germline CDR1 is MGHRA and CDR2 is YSYEKL. This CDR3 comprises 18 residues. CDR3 sequence: CASSQAYLRGQGGYEQYF. CDR3 nucleotides: TGCGCCAGCAGCCAAGCCTACTTGAGGGGGCAGGGCGGCTACGAGCAGTACTTC.